A single sample gave rise to the 22 T cell receptor beta chains below, sequenced in a study of shared clonotypes between healthy human individuals. Sequencing was performed with immunoSEQ multiplex PCR; in TCRdb, only in-frame clones are kept and a portion is missing. Of about 2 million clones in the sample, about 95% were seen once. Selected positively for CCR7 and CD45RO-negative, naive CD8 cells excluded terminally differentiated effector memory CD45RA+ cells. Sample: naive CD8+ T cells sorted from blood. The receptors derive from a man younger than 35 in good health.

The chain uses TRBV5-1 and TRBJ2-1; 10 nucleotides align to TRBD2. The germline CDR1 and CDR2 sequences are SGHRS and YFSETQ. This CDR3 region has 16 residues. V lost 4 bases, J lost 2 bases, and 6 bases stayed unmatched. CDR3 sequence reads: CASSPGTSAAYNEQFF. The CDR3 DNA reads TGCGCCAGCAGCCCGGGGACTAGCGCGGCCTACAATGAGCAGTTCTTC. The full variable domain, completed using reference TRBV5-1 and TRBJ2-1, is KAGVTQTPRYLIKTRGQQVTLSCSPISGHRSVSWYQQTPGQGLQFLFEYFSETQRNKGNFPGRFSGRQFSNSRSEMNVSTLELGDSALYLCASSPGTSAAYNEQFFGPGTRLTVL.

A word on this clone: This sample also contains other DNA sequences that code for the same CDR3. The chain's CDR3 is CASSLAGTYEQYF. The CDR3, as DNA: TGTGCCAGCAGCTTAGCCGGAACCTACGAGCAGTACTTC. J is TRBJ2-7 and V is TRBV7-9; D is undetermined. The CDR3 covers 13 residues. Germline CDR1 SEHNR, CDR2 FQNEAQ (reference sequence). The ends were cut back, 0 bases at V and 2 bases at J, with 5 bases in the middle.

This chain connects TRBV6-5 to TRBJ1-2; TRBD1 is a possible D gene (6 bases). Germline values: CDR1 MNHEY, CDR2 SVGAGI. This CDR3 comprises 13 residues. Trimming took off 3 bases at V and 7 bases at J, with 12 bases between the two ends. The CDR3 spells CASSYGGTSGYTF. CDR3 coding DNA: TGTGCCAGCAGTTATGGGGGGACAAGTGGCTACACCTTC.

This clone was seen a single time. V gene TRBV25-1 combines with J gene TRBJ2-7; TRBD2 might be the D (6 bases). The V end lost 3 bases, the J end lost 2 bases, and 14 bases lay between the germline ends. In germline, CDR1 is MGHDK, CDR2 SYGVNS. The CDR3 length is 15 residues. The chain's CDR3 is CASSDSWGGPYEQYF. CDR3 in DNA: TGTGCCAGCAGTGATTCCTGGGGAGGCCCCTACGAGCAGTACTTC.

The V call is TRBV4-1, the J call TRBJ2-3, with a possible D match to TRBD2 (6 bases). This CDR3 has 17 amino acids. Looked up from germline, CDR1 is MGHRA and CDR2 is YSYEKL. The V end was cut by 0 bases, the J end by 5 bases, with 18 bases between. This chain's CDR3 is CASSQEGVGGIEDTQYF. CDR3 nucleotide sequence: TGCGCCAGCAGCCAAGAAGGCGTAGGAGGGATTGAAGATACGCAGTATTTT.

The chain employs TRBV5-6 and TRBJ2-1; D is uncertain. With 0 bases removed from V and 6 bases from J, the gap between germline ends came to 13 bases. CDR1 and CDR2 (germline): SGHDT, YYEEEE. This CDR3 contains 15 residues. CDR3 DNA: TGTGCCAGCAGCTTGGTAGTAGATAGGGCCAATGAGCAGTTCTTC. It codes for CASSLVVDRANEQFF.

The chain carries TRBV4-1 and TRBJ1-1, with 9 nucleotides matching TRBD1. J was trimmed by 9 bases and V by 2 bases; bases with no gene match: 4. The CDR3 sequence is 13 residues long. Germline CDR1 MGHRA, CDR2 YSYEKL. CDR3 DNA sequence: TGCGCCAGCAGCCAATATACAGGGGGCAAAGCTTTCTTT. This encodes CASSQYTGGKAFF.

Regarding this clone: Other DNA sequences in the same sample also yield this CDR3. The gene calls are TRBV6-5 and TRBJ2-5; TRBD2 matches 7 bases. CDR1 and CDR2 (germline): MNHEY, SVGAGI. This CDR3 comprises 14 residues. Losses at the gene ends were 0 bases for V and 5 bases for J; bases not matched to a gene: 3. CDR3 sequence: CASSYSTGGETQYF. Written as DNA, the CDR3 is TGTGCCAGCAGTTACTCGACGGGAGGCGAGACCCAGTACTTC.

The chain links TRBV28 to TRBJ1-2; D is unclear. Trimming left V 3 bases short and J 3 bases short, with 11 bases between. The CDR3 consists of 14 residues. Germline V lookup: CDR1 MDHEN, CDR2 SYDVKM. The CDR3 loop is CASSFTGLDYGYTF. The CDR3 coding sequence is TGTGCCAGCAGTTTTACGGGGTTGGACTATGGCTACACCTTC.

This clone was observed a single time. This sequence joins TRBV13 and TRBJ2-3; no reliable D call. V dropped 8 bases and J dropped 3 bases, with 6 bases sitting between them. CDR3 length: 11 residues. Germline V gene data show CDR1 as PRHDT and CDR2 as FYEKMQ (reference sequence). Here the CDR3 reads CASAETDTQYF. In nucleotides, the CDR3 is TGTGCCAGCGCGGAGACAGATACGCAGTATTTT.

The J gene is TRBJ1-2, the V gene TRBV5-8; 7 bases are shared with TRBD1. Germline V gives CDR1 SGHTS, CDR2 YDEGEE. The CDR3 contains 12 residues. Trimming took 4 bases from V and 8 from J; bases not matched to a gene: 5. This chain's CDR3 is CASSTGAWGYTF. DNA for the CDR3: TGTGCCAGCAGCACAGGGGCATGGGGCTACACCTTC.

This chain links TRBV29-1 with TRBJ2-7; 9 bases line up with TRBD2. V shed 6 bases and J 2 bases; nucleotides not matched to a gene: 8. The CDR3 sequence is 14 residues long. Germline assignment: CDR1 SQVTM and CDR2 ANQGSEA. Here the CDR3 DNA reads TGCAGCGTCGTGGGGGTAGCGGGAGCCTACGAGCAGTACTTC. This gives the protein CSVVGVAGAYEQYF.

CDR3 sequence: CASSPYASGASSYNEQFF. The CDR3 region has the DNA TGTGCCAGCAGCCCATACGCTAGCGGAGCGAGCTCCTACAATGAGCAGTTCTTC. The V call is TRBV14, the J call TRBJ2-1; 7 nucleotides align to TRBD2. This CDR3 has 18 amino acids. Germline V gene sequence: CDR1 SGHDN, CDR2 FVKESK. V gave up 4 bases and J gave up 0 bases; unmatched junction bases: 12.

This clone was recorded once. The V gene is TRBV5-1, the J gene TRBJ1-1, with TRBD1 identical over 7 bases. Trimming removed 1 base from V and 4 bases from J; junction bases left unmatched: 7. Germline CDR1 and CDR2: SGHRS and YFSETQ. This CDR3 spans 15 amino acids. The CDR3 DNA reads TGCGCCAGCAGCTTGTTGACAGGGTCGAGCACTGAAGCTTTCTTT. Protein: CASSLLTGSSTEAFF.

The gene calls are TRBV27 and TRBJ2-7, with 8 bases matching TRBD2. Germline lookup yields CDR1 MNHEY and CDR2 SMNVEV (reference sequence). This CDR3 region has 15 residues. Trimming cost V 2 bases and J 5 bases; bases outside gene matches: 8. CDR3 region: CASSLISGGINEQYF. CDR3 sequence (DNA): TGTGCCAGCAGTTTAATAAGCGGGGGTATCAACGAGCAGTACTTC.

The J gene is TRBJ1-2, the V gene TRBV28, with no clear D. The V end was cut by 2 bases, the J end by 3 bases, with 7 bases between. The CDR3 runs to 13 residues. The germline V gene encodes CDR1 MDHEN and CDR2 SYDVKM. The CDR3 DNA sequence: TGTGCCAGCAGTTTAAGCCAGGACTATGGCTACACCTTC. It encodes CASSLSQDYGYTF.

The rearrangement links TRBV19 to TRBJ2-7; 7 bases line up with TRBD2. The germline V gene has CDR1 LNHDA and CDR2 SQIVND (reference sequence). The CDR3 is 13 residues long. The J segment lost 1 base and the V segment lost 11 bases, leaving 8 bases of the junction unmatched. The CDR3: CASAPAGSYEQYF. CDR3 nucleotide sequence: TGTGCCTCTGCCCCAGCGGGGTCCTACGAGCAGTACTTC.

The chain links TRBV11-3 to TRBJ2-3; D gene ambiguous. The CDR3 runs to 13 residues. With 8 bases removed from V and 1 base from J, the gap between germline ends came to 10 bases. Germline-derived CDR1 and CDR2 are SGHNT and YENEEA. The CDR3 loop reads CASGIAGTDTQYF. The CDR3 bases are TGTGCCAGCGGGATAGCCGGCACAGATACGCAGTATTTT.

The V and J genes are TRBV5-1 and TRBJ1-4; maybe TRBD1 (5 bases). The germline V and J ends were trimmed by 0 bases and 5 bases, with 11 bases remaining between them. CDR3 length equals 15 residues. The V gene's germline CDR1 is SGHRS and CDR2 YFSETQ. CDR3 sequence: CASSLEGSWNEKLFF. DNA of the CDR3: TGCGCCAGCAGCTTGGAGGGGAGTTGGAATGAAAAACTGTTTTTT.

The chain links TRBV5-1 to TRBJ2-1; either TRBD1 or TRBD2 may supply D (6 bases each). CDR3 length: 17 residues. Per germline, CDR1 SGHRS and CDR2 YFSETQ. The V gene lost 0 bases and the J gene lost 0 bases, with 13 bases spanning the gap. CDR3 bases: TGCGCCAGCAGCTTGGCGTTACGGGGGCCCTCCTACAATGAGCAGTTCTTC. Translated, it gives CASSLALRGPSYNEQFF.

As DNA, the CDR3 is TGCAGCGTGGACTCTTATGGGGCGTCTCCCTATGGCTACACCTTC. Translating it yields CSVDSYGASPYGYTF. The chain links TRBV29-1 to TRBJ1-2; the D gene is possibly TRBD1 (5 bases). CDR3 size: 15 residues. Trimming removed 6 bases at V and 4 bases at J, with 21 bases between. The germline gives CDR1 SQVTM, CDR2 ANQGSEA.

The chain links TRBV19 to TRBJ2-7; D is uncertain. Germline loops: CDR1 LNHDA, CDR2 SQIVND (reference sequence). V was clipped by 5 bases and J by 0 bases, with 14 bases between them. The CDR3 has 15 amino acids. The CDR3 DNA follows: TGTGCCAGTAGTTCTCTCCCATATTTCTCCTACGAGCAGTACTTC. Translated: CASSSLPYFSYEQYF.